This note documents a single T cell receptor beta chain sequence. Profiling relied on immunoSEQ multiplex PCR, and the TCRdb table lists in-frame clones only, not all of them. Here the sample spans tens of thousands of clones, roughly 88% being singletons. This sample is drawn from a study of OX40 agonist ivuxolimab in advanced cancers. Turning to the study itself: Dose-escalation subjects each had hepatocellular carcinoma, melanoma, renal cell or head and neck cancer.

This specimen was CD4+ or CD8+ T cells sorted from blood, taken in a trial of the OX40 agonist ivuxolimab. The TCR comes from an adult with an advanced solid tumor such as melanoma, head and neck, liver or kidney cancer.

CDR3 loop: CASSLESGYNEQFF. The CDR3 DNA follows: TGTGCCAGCAGCTTAGAAAGCGGGTACAATGAGCAGTTCTTC. J is TRBJ2-1 and V is TRBV7-3; perhaps TRBD2 as D (6 bases). The CDR3 is 14 amino acids. Trimming cost V 2 bases and J 4 bases, with 9 bases left between them. Germline CDR1 SGHTA, CDR2 FQGTGA.